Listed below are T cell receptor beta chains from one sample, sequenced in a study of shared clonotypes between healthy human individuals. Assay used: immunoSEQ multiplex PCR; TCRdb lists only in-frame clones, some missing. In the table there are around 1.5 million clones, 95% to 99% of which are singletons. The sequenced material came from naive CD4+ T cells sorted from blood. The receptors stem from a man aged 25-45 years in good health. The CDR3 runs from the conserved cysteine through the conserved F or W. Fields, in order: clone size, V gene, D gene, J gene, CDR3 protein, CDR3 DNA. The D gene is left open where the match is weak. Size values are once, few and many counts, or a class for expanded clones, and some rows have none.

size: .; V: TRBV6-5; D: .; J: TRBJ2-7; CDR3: CASSYSPSSYEQYF; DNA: TGTGCCAGCAGTTACTCTCCTAGCTCCTACGAGCAGTACTTC
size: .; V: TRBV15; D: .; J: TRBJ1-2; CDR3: CATSNPGEAPGYTF; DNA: TGTGCCACCAGCAACCCAGGAGAAGCCCCCGGCTACACCTTC
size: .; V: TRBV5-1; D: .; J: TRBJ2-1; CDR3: CASSLELGNEQFF; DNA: TGCGCCAGCAGCTTGGAATTGGGCAATGAGCAGTTCTTC
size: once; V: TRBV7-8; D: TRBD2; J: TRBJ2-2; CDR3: CASSPRLAARGELFF; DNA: TGTGCCAGCAGCCCACGACTAGCGGCAAGGGGGGAGCTGTTTTTT
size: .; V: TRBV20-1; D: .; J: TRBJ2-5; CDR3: CSVRGSETQYF; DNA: TGCAGTGTCCGGGGTTCAGAGACCCAGTACTTC
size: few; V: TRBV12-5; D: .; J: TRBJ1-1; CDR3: CASGSGGNTEAFF; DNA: TGTGCTAGTGGTTCCGGGGGGAACACTGAAGCTTTCTTT
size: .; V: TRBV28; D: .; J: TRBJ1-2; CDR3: CASRLDSANYGYTF; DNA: TGTGCCAGCAGACTGGACAGCGCTAACTATGGCTACACCTTC
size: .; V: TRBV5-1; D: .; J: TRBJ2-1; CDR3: CASSLVGGPNEQFF; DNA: TGCGCCAGCAGCTTGGTCGGGGGGCCCAATGAGCAGTTCTTC
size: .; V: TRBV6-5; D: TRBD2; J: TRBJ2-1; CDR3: CASSRLAGDNEQFF; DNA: TGTGCCAGCAGTAGACTAGCGGGGGACAATGAGCAGTTCTTC
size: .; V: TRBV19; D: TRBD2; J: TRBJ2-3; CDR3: CASIGLAGYNTDTQYF; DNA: TGTGCCAGTATCGGACTAGCGGGATACAACACAGATACGCAGTATTTT
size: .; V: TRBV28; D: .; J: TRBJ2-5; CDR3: CASSPQETQYF; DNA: TGTGCCAGCAGTCCTCAAGAGACCCAGTACTTC
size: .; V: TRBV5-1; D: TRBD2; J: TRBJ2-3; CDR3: CATATSGSPDTQYF; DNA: TGCGCCACCGCGACTAGCGGGAGTCCAGATACGCAGTATTTT
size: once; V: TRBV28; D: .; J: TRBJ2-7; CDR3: CASSFRYTHPLYEQYF; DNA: TGTGCCAGCAGTTTTAGGTACACACACCCCCTCTACGAGCAGTACTTC
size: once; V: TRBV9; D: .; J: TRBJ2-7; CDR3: CASSSSSGSYEQYF; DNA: TGTGCCAGCAGCTCGAGTAGCGGATCCTACGAGCAGTACTTC
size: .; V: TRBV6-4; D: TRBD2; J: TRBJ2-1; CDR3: CASSERSSGRFYSYNEQFF; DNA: TGTGCCAGCAGTGAGCGTTCTAGCGGGAGGTTTTATTCCTACAATGAGCAGTTCTTC
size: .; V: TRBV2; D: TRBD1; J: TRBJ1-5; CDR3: CASSEDRGPSEPQHF; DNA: TGTGCCAGCAGTGAAGACAGGGGGCCGTCGGAGCCCCAGCATTTT
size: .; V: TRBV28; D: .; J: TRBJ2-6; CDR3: CATTEGANVLTF; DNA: TGTGCCACCACAGAAGGGGCCAACGTCCTGACTTTC
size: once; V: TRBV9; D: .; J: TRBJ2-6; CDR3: CASSVRNAANVLTF; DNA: TGTGCCAGCAGCGTGCGAAACGCGGCCAACGTCCTGACTTTC
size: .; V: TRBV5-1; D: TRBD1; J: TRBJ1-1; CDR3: CASSFTRGRWDTEAFF; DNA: TGCGCCAGCAGCTTCACCAGGGGGCGTTGGGACACTGAAGCTTTCTTT
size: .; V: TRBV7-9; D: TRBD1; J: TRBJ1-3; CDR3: CAGRQGNGNTIYF; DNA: TGTGCCGGAAGACAGGGAAATGGAAACACCATATATTTT
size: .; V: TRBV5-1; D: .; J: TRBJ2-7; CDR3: CASSLVADYEQYF; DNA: TGCGCCAGCAGCTTGGTGGCCGACTACGAGCAGTACTTC
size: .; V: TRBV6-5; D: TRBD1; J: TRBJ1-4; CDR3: CASSLAGGNEKLFF; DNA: TGTGCCAGCAGTTTAGCAGGGGGAAATGAAAAACTGTTTTTT